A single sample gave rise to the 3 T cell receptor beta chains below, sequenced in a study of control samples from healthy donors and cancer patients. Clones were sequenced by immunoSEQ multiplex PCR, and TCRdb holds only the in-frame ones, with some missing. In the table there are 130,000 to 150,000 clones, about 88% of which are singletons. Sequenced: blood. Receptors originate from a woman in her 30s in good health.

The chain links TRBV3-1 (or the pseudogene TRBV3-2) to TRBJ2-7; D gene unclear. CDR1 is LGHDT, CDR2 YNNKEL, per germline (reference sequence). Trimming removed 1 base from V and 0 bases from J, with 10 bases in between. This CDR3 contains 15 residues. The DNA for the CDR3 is TGTGCCAGCAGCCAAGCGGCAATAAGCTCCTACGAGCAGTACTTC. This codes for CASSQAAISSYEQYF.

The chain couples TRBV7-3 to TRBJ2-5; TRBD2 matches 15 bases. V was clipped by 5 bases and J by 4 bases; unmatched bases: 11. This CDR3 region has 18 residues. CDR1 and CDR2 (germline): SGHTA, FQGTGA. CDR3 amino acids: CASSPNIPGLAGGETQYF. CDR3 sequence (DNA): TGTGCCAGCAGCCCGAATATCCCGGGACTAGCGGGAGGAGAGACCCAGTACTTC.

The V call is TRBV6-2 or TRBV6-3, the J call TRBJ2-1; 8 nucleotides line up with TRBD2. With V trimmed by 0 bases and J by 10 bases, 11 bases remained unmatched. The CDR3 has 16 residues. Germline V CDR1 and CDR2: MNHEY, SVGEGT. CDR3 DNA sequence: TGTGCCAGCAGTTACTCGAACGGGAGGGGTCGATGGGAGCAGTTCTTC. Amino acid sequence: CASSYSNGRGRWEQFF.